This T cell receptor (beta chain) was identified in a study of Ad26.COV2.S vaccination and SARS-CoV-2 variants. The CDR3 is made up of 12 amino acids. The J segment lost 5 bases and the V segment lost 6 bases, leaving 4 bases of the junction unmatched. Treatment described: around 19 received Ad26.COV2.S at low or high dose, single or two shots; about 5 received placebo; per-sample allocation not given. The investigators took samples on day 63 after the first vaccine or placebo injection. An Ad26 vector was used to express Wuhan-strain SARS-CoV-2 spike as the vaccine. Here immunoSEQ multiplex PCR was the method, and the copy in TCRdb shows in-frame clones only, minus some. The repertoire holds roughly 400,000 clones, 90% seen once, with approximately 4.3% in the top ten. Overall study findings and caveats: Possibly, TCR breadth and depth analyses underestimated total T cell responses. Vaccinees and placebo recipients showed similar non-spike TCR breadth. Reports say spike-specific CD8+ and CD4+ T cell responses covered substantial breadth after vaccination.

With regard to this clone: Its antigen remains unidentified.

The sample consisted of peripheral blood, taken in a trial of Ad26.COV2.S vaccine versus placebo. The origin of this receptor is a person between 18 and 65 years old who received the Ad26.COV2.S COVID-19 vaccine or a placebo. The chain combines TRBV12-3 or TRBV12-4 with TRBJ2-7, with 7 positions matching TRBD1. The CDR3 sequence is CASRTDRDEQYF. Written as DNA, the CDR3 is TGTGCCAGCAGAACCGACAGGGACGAGCAGTACTTC.